This record covers a single T cell receptor beta chain. These data belong to a study of T cell changes during pregnancy in multiple sclerosis. Here immunoSEQ multiplex PCR was the method, and the copy in TCRdb shows in-frame clones only, minus some. The repertoire holds some 90,000 clones, with about 92% as singletons. The length of the CDR3 is 15 residues. Per germline, CDR1 SGHDN and CDR2 FVKESK. V lost 4 bases to trimming and J lost 0 bases; unmatched junction nucleotides: 2. The rearrangement joins TRBV14 to TRBJ2-1; 8 nucleotides line up with TRBD2. This TCR was sampled from a female donor with multiple sclerosis, enrolled in a pregnancy study. Material: peripheral blood, obtained in the first trimester of pregnancy. The chain's CDR3 is CASSPLAGSYNEQFF. CDR3 bases: TGTGCCAGCAGCCCCCTAGCGGGCTCCTACAATGAGCAGTTCTTC.